This T cell receptor (beta chain) was profiled in a study of OX40 agonist ivuxolimab in advanced cancers. Across the whole study: Patients received the agonistic anti-OX40 (CD134) antibody ivuxolimab. Broader study findings: At 0.1-3.0 mg/kg, partial responders had clonal expansion among the lowest observed.

The data were produced by immunoSEQ multiplex PCR, yet TCRdb's version contains in-frame clones alone and is incomplete. The sample has about 68,000 clones; over 75% are singletons. Worth noting for this clone: Its target is unknown.

V dropped 1 base and J dropped 6 bases, with 7 bases sitting between them. Germline-derived CDR1 and CDR2 are SGHVS and FNYEAQ. CDR3 length: 13 residues. This material consisted of CD4+ or CD8+ T cells sorted from blood, taken in a trial of the OX40 agonist ivuxolimab. The TCR comes from an adult with an advanced solid tumor such as melanoma, head and neck, liver or kidney cancer. This sequence joins TRBV7-6 and TRBJ2-1, with a possible D match to TRBD2 (5 bases). This CDR3 is CASSLDRGNEQFF. CDR3 coding DNA: TGTGCCAGCAGCTTAGATCGGGGCAATGAGCAGTTCTTC.